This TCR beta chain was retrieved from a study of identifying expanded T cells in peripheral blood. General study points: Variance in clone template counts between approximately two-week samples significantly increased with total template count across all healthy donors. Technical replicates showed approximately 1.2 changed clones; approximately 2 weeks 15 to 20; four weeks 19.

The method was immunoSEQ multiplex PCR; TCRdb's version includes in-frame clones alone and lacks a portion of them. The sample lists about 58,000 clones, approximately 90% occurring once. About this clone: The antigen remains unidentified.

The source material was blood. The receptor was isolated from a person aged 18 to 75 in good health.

DNA for the CDR3: TGCGCCAGCAGCCCCGGGTCTGAAGGGGAGACCCAGTACTTC. This gives the protein CASSPGSEGETQYF. The V gene is TRBV5-1, the J gene TRBJ2-5, with no clear D. Trimming took off 4 bases at V and 5 bases at J, with 15 bases between the two ends. This CDR3 has 14 residues. Germline-derived CDR1 and CDR2 are SGHRS and YFSETQ.